These 30 T cell receptor beta chains came from one sample sequenced in a study of low-dose radiotherapy and immunotherapy resistance in tumors. TRAV- and TRBV-specific primers primed first-strand cDNA, covering alpha and beta chains. With a constant-region primer and a V-primer adapter, TCRs were subjected to approximately 20 PCR cycles of amplification. TCRdb fed the reads into MiXCR, producing one record per CDR3 protein. This sample has 60,000 to 90,000 distinct CDR3 sequences, with 30% to 40% found just once. Time point in this sample: before trial treatment. This specimen consisted of PBMCs, obtained before treatment. The receptor set was obtained from a female donor with ovarian cancer.

This clonotype occurred many times. V usage is TRBV20-1 and J usage is TRBJ2-1, with 8 bases aligning to TRBD1. With 1 base clipped from V and 0 bases from J, the junction kept 14 bases outside the gene matches. The germline CDR1 and CDR2 sequences are DFQATT and SNEGSKA (reference sequence). CDR3 length: 19 residues. CDR3 nucleotide sequence: TGCAGTGCTAGAGCCGCACCCCGGGACAGGCGGAGCTCCTACAATGAGCAGTTCTTC. Translating it yields CSARAAPRDRRSSYNEQFF.

This clonotype was found many times. The chain links TRBV29-1 to TRBJ1-5; D may be TRBD1 (6 bases). The CDR3 is 13 residues long. Germline V lookup: CDR1 SQVTM, CDR2 ANQGSEA. The V end lost 6 bases, the J end lost 2 bases, and 11 bases lay between the germline ends. CDR3 region: CSVAGGGNQPQHF. CDR3 bases: TGCAGCGTCGCCGGGGGCGGCAATCAGCCCCAGCATTTT.

Points on this clonotype: A far larger clone lies a single base away; this is likely a read error. The CDR3 coding sequence is TGCGCCAGCAGCTACCCGGACCGGGCCTACGAGCAGTTCTTC. It is translated as CASSYPDRAYEQFF. This rearrangement joins TRBV5-1 to TRBJ2-1; D not resolved. CDR1 and CDR2 (germline): SGHRS, YFSETQ. The CDR3 length is 14 residues. With 3 bases removed from V and 10 bases from J, the gap between germline ends came to 17 bases. Complete variable domain (other parts from reference TRBV5-1 and TRBJ2-1): KAGVTQTPRYLIKTRGQQVTLSCSPISGHRSVSWYQQTPGQGLQFLFEYFSETQRNKGNFPGRFSGRQFSNSRSEMNVSTLELGDSALYLCASSYPDRAYEQFFGPGTRLTVL.

This clonotype showed up many times. The chain carries TRBV7-8 and TRBJ2-1, with D possibly TRBD2 on 6 matching bases. V dropped 0 bases and J dropped 7 bases, with 16 bases sitting between them. The germline V gene has CDR1 SGHVS and CDR2 FQNEAQ. The CDR3 contains 16 residues. CDR3 loop: CASSLARGLGQNEQFF. For the CDR3, the DNA is TGTGCCAGCAGCTTAGCGCGGGGTCTAGGCCAGAATGAGCAGTTCTTC. The full variable domain, completed using reference TRBV7-8 and TRBJ2-1, is GAGVSQSPRYKVAKRGQDVALRCDPISGHVSLFWYQQALGQGPEFLTYFQNEAQLDKSGLPSDRFFAERPEGSVSTLKIQRTQQEDSAVYLCASSLARGLGQNEQFFGPGTRLTVL.

This clonotype was seen repeatedly, ten times or more. V and J are TRBV15 and TRBJ2-6; D may correspond to TRBD1 or TRBD2 (6 bases each). The CDR3 spans 18 residues. V gave up 5 bases and J gave up 1 base, with 18 bases separating them. Per germline, CDR1 LNHNV and CDR2 YYDKDF (reference sequence). The CDR3, as DNA: TGTGCCACCAGCGGTCTATGGGGGGCGCCGTCTGGGGCCAACGTCCTGACTTTC. This encodes CATSGLWGAPSGANVLTF. The complete variable domain, with remaining parts taken from reference TRBV15 and TRBJ2-6, reads DAMVIQNPRYQVTQFGKPVTLSCSQTLNHNVMYWYQQKSSQAPKLLFHYYDKDFNNEADTPDNFQSRRPNTSFCFLDIRSPGLGDTAMYLCATSGLWGAPSGANVLTFGAGSRLTVL.

Worth noting for this clonotype: One base separates it from a far larger clone, so it is likely a read error. V and J are TRBV5-3 and TRBJ1-2, with 9 bases lining up with TRBD1. TRBV5-3 falls under the ORF class, with uncertain function. CDR3 length equals 14 residues. Written as DNA, the CDR3 is TGCGCCGGCGGGAGTACAGGGGGCGGTCATGGCTACACCTTC. Encoded protein: CAGGSTGGGHGYTF.

The chain employs TRBV6-2 or TRBV6-3 and TRBJ1-1; TRBD1 matches at 9 bases. The CDR3 sequence is 16 residues long. V shed 2 bases, J shed 6 bases, and the junction held 10 bases outside the gene matches. Germline lookup yields CDR1 MNHEY and CDR2 SVGEGT. The CDR3 protein is CASSYTVGQGISEAFF. CDR3 nucleotide sequence: TGTGCCAGCAGTTACACGGTTGGACAGGGGATATCTGAAGCTTTCTTT.

This clonotype came up many times. The chain uses TRBV5-1 and TRBJ1-3; D not certain. This CDR3 has 14 amino acids. The germline CDR1 and CDR2 sequences are SGHRS and YFSETQ. Trimming shortened V by 0 bases and J by 3 bases, and 7 bases separated the two germline ends. In nucleotides, the CDR3 is TGCGCCAGCAGCTTGGGTCATCTTGGAAACACCATATATTTT. Protein sequence: CASSLGHLGNTIYF.

This clonotype appeared many times. The chain carries TRBV19 and TRBJ2-1; 8 bases are shared with TRBD1. This CDR3 region has 16 residues. V lost 4 bases and J lost 0; bases outside the gene matches: 5. Germline assignment: CDR1 LNHDA and CDR2 SQIVND (reference sequence). CDR3 nucleotide sequence: TGTGCCAGTAGTACTACAGGGGGACTCTCCTACAATGAGCAGTTCTTC. Protein product: CASSTTGGLSYNEQFF.

This clonotype showed up many times. This sequence joins TRBV19 and TRBJ2-3; 8 bases are a match to TRBD1. Germline CDR1 and CDR2: LNHDA and SQIVND (reference sequence). The CDR3 runs 17 residues. The ends lost 7 bases at V and 4 bases at J; junction bases unmatched: 16. This chain's CDR3 is CASTRSTTGAQADTQYF. CDR3 nucleotides: TGTGCCAGTACCCGAAGCACGACAGGGGCGCAGGCAGATACGCAGTATTTT.

This chain connects TRBV11-2 to TRBJ2-2; D unclear. V dropped 6 bases and J dropped 0 bases, with 8 bases sitting between them. The CDR3 sequence is 14 residues long. CDR1 is SGHAT and CDR2 is FQNNGV in the germline V gene. DNA of the CDR3: TGTGCCAGCAGATCTAAGGCGAACACCGGGGAGCTGTTTTTT. Its translation is CASRSKANTGELFF.

This clonotype was detected ten times or more. The chain employs TRBV4-3 and TRBJ2-2; the D gene is possibly TRBD2 (7 bases). The germline V gene has CDR1 LGHNA and CDR2 YSLEER. Trimming took 3 bases from V and 3 from J, leaving 14 bases between them. The CDR3 sequence is 16 residues long. The CDR3 nucleotides read TGCGCCAGCAGCCAGGGGACGGGGGGCGACACCGGGGAGCTGTTTTTT. Translation: CASSQGTGGDTGELFF.

This clonotype was counted many times. The J gene is TRBJ1-2, the V gene TRBV2; no clear D. Germline CDR1 and CDR2: SNHLY and FYNNEI. The CDR3 length is 13 residues. Trimming pared 7 bases from V and 4 bases from J, leaving 13 bases between. The CDR3 reads CASIPGLGYGYTF. Here the CDR3 DNA reads TGTGCCAGCATTCCCGGACTGGGCTATGGCTACACCTTC.

The gene calls are TRBV12-3 or TRBV12-4 and TRBJ2-3; TRBD2 aligns across 8 bases. The CDR3 runs to 13 residues. Trimming cost V 6 bases and J 5 bases; bases outside gene matches: 4. The CDR3 protein is CASSPGGGDTQYF. DNA for the CDR3: TGTGCCAGCAGCCCCGGGGGGGGAGATACGCAGTATTTT.

This clonotype showed up many times. V and J are TRBV3-1 and TRBJ2-5; 11 bases align to TRBD2. The J segment lost 3 bases and the V segment lost 4 bases, leaving 10 bases of the junction unmatched. The CDR3 runs to 17 residues. Germline V CDR1 and CDR2: LGHDT, YNNKEL (reference sequence). Written as DNA, the CDR3 is TGTGCCAGCAGCCCCCATCTAGCGGGGGGATTTGAAGAGACCCAGTACTTC. Residues: CASSPHLAGGFEETQYF.

In this sample, this clonotype turned up a few times. The chain carries TRBV7-2 and TRBJ2-3; a possible D gene is TRBD2 (5 bases). This CDR3 comprises 15 residues. V was pared by 5 bases and J by 2 bases, with 14 bases between. Germline V lookup: CDR1 SGHTA, CDR2 FQGNSA. Written as DNA, the CDR3 is TGTGCCAGCAGCCCCCGAGGACTTTCCACAGATACGCAGTATTTT. This translates into CASSPRGLSTDTQYF.

The rearrangement uses TRBV26 and TRBJ2-5; TRBD2, the table's D call, was not compared with the DNA. TRBV26 constitutes a pseudogene. The CDR3 length is 18 residues. CDR3: CASSIPGLAGGLGETQYF. The CDR3 DNA is TGTGCCAGCAGTATTCCCGGACTAGCGGGAGGCTTGGGAGAGACCCAGTACTTC.

The count of this clonotype is one. V usage is TRBV25-1 and J usage is TRBJ2-5, with a weak D call TRBD2 (5 bases). CDR3 length equals 15 residues. Germline CDR1 MGHDK, CDR2 SYGVNS. The germline V and J ends were trimmed by 1 base and 4 bases, with 13 bases remaining between them. The CDR3 here is CASSEFSGKVETQYF. CDR3 nucleotide sequence: TGTGCCAGCAGTGAATTTTCGGGGAAGGTAGAGACCCAGTACTTC. The full variable domain, completed using reference TRBV25-1 and TRBJ2-5, is EADIYQTPRYLVIGTGKKITLECSQTMGHDKMYWYQQDPGMELHLIHYSYGVNSTEKGDLSSESTVSRIRTEHFPLTLESARPSHTSQYLCASSEFSGKVETQYFGPGTRLLVL.

The J gene is TRBJ2-1, the V gene TRBV3-1; D call uncertain. Looked up from germline, CDR1 is LGHDT and CDR2 is YNNKEL (reference sequence). The CDR3 has 12 amino acids. V was clipped by 5 bases and J by 6 bases, with 8 bases between them. The CDR3 here is CASSSHPNEQFF. DNA of the CDR3: TGTGCCAGCAGCTCACACCCCAATGAGCAGTTCTTC.

This clonotype was counted many times. The chain links TRBV20-1 to TRBJ2-3; D could derive from TRBD1 or TRBD2 (6 bases each). The CDR3 loop spans 15 amino acids. Trimming pared 6 bases from V and 0 bases from J, leaving 16 bases between. In germline, CDR1 is DFQATT, CDR2 SNEGSKA (reference sequence). In DNA, the CDR3 is TGCAGTGCAAACAAGGGGGGAACAAGCACAGATACGCAGTATTTT. Amino acid sequence: CSANKGGTSTDTQYF.

This clonotype came up a few times. J is TRBJ2-1 and V is TRBV19, with 8 bases aligning to TRBD2. J gave up 10 bases and V 1 base, and 6 bases lay outside the gene matches. This CDR3 spans 14 amino acids. The germline CDR1 and CDR2 sequences are LNHDA and SQIVND (reference sequence). The CDR3 coding sequence is TGTGCCAGTAGTATAGGCGGCAGCGGGGGAGAGCAGTTCTTC. It specifies CASSIGGSGGEQFF.

This sequence joins TRBV6-2 or TRBV6-3 and TRBJ2-5; 9 bases map to TRBD2. Per germline, CDR1 MNHEY and CDR2 SVGEGT. The CDR3 is 13 residues long. The trim removed 6 bases at V and 3 bases at J, leaving 2 bases unmatched. The CDR3 coding sequence is TGTGCCAGCAGACCTAGCGGGGAAGAGACCCAGTACTTC. This sequence encodes CASRPSGEETQYF.

The rearrangement links TRBV6-2 or TRBV6-3 to TRBJ2-3, with TRBD2 matching over 10 bases. Germline loops: CDR1 MNHEY, CDR2 SVGEGT. Unmatched junction bases numbered 8, after V lost 9 bases and J lost 5 bases. The CDR3 has 14 residues. DNA of the CDR3: TGTGCCAGTCGTCTAGCGGGAGATAGAGATACGCAGTATTTT. It specifies CASRLAGDRDTQYF.

This clonotype was seen ten or more times. This rearrangement joins TRBV7-2 to TRBJ2-2; a weak D match, TRBD2 (5 bases). V lost 2 bases and J 3 bases, leaving 10 bases between the germline ends. The CDR3 runs 15 residues. Per the germline V gene, CDR1 is SGHTA and CDR2 is FQGNSA. The CDR3 sequence is CASSLLGSDTGELFF. CDR3 nucleotide sequence: TGTGCCAGCAGCTTACTGGGGAGTGACACCGGGGAGCTGTTTTTT. The complete variable domain, with remaining parts taken from reference TRBV7-2 and TRBJ2-2, reads GAGVSQSPSNKVTEKGKDVELRCDPISGHTALYWYRQSLGQGLEFLIYFQGNSAPDKSGLPSDRFSAERTGGSVSTLTIQRTQQEDSAVYLCASSLLGSDTGELFFGEGSRLTVL.

With respect to this clonotype: This sequence is one base from a far larger clone and is likely a read error. CDR3 in amino acids: CASSESMEAIKNGQFF. The CDR3 DNA reads TGTGCCAGCAGTGAGTCGATGGAAGCGATTAAGAATGGGCAGTTCTTC. The chain carries TRBV6-5 and TRBJ2-1; no reliable D call. CDR1 and CDR2 from the germline V gene are MNHEY and SVGAGI. The CDR3 is 16 residues long.

This clonotype was detected ten times or more. In DNA form, the CDR3 reads TGTGCCAGCTCACCTCCCAGGACAGGCAACTCCTACAATGAGCAGTTCTTC. Translated: CASSPPRTGNSYNEQFF. V is TRBV18 and J is TRBJ2-1; 7 bases are a match to TRBD1. Germline CDR1 reads KGHSH; CDR2 reads LQKENI. After removal of 3 bases from V and 0 bases from J, the junction contained 8 bases not matched to a gene. The CDR3 runs to 17 residues.

The sample holds one count of this clonotype. This likely traces to a read error, being one base from a far larger clone. The rearrangement joins TRBV5-1 to TRBJ2-7; weak D call: TRBD1 (5 bases). The germline gives CDR1 SGHRS, CDR2 YFSETQ. This CDR3 region has 15 residues. Trimming removed 4 bases from V and 6 bases from J, with 20 bases in between. The CDR3 DNA reads TGCGCCAGCAGCCAAGGGGCGGATAAGGCACTCGAGCAGTACTTC. Its protein product is CASSQGADKALEQYF.

The table lists this clonotype with many counts. The CDR3 is CSASSQDWTTTDTQYF. In DNA form, the CDR3 reads TGCAGTGCTAGTAGTCAGGACTGGACGACCACAGATACGCAGTATTTT. This chain uses TRBV20-1 with TRBJ2-3, with D maybe TRBD2 (5 bases). The V gene's germline CDR1 is DFQATT and CDR2 SNEGSKA (reference sequence). The CDR3 has 16 residues. V was clipped by 3 bases and J by 2 bases, with 18 bases between them.

This clonotype was seen ten or more times. The V and J genes are TRBV6-2 or TRBV6-3 and TRBJ2-5; D is unresolved. This CDR3 has 12 residues. The germline CDR1 and CDR2 sequences are MNHEY and SVGEGT. The germline V and J ends were trimmed by 7 bases and 4 bases, with 10 bases remaining between them. CDR3: CASTSGGETQYF. In DNA form, the CDR3 reads TGTGCCAGCACATCTGGTGGAGAGACCCAGTACTTC.

The rearrangement uses TRBV5-6 and TRBJ2-7; no definite D call. V dropped 4 bases and J dropped 6 bases, with 14 bases sitting between them. Per germline, CDR1 SGHDT and CDR2 YYEEEE. This CDR3 has 13 amino acids. CDR3: CASSRGMSGEQYF. CDR3 DNA: TGTGCCAGCAGCCGTGGGATGTCGGGCGAGCAGTACTTC.